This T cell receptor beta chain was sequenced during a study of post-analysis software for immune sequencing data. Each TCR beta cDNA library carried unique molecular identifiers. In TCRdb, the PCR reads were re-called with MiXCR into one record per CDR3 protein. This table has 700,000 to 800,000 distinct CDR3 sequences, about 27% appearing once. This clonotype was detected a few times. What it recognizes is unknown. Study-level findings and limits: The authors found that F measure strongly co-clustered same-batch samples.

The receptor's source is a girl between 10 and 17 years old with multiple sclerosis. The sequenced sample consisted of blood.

CDR3: CASSLEEGWEQFF. CDR3 bases: TGTGCCAGCAGCTTAGAAGAGGGCTGGGAGCAGTTCTTC. The chain uses TRBV11-3 and TRBJ2-1, with D possibly being TRBD2 (5 bases). CDR3 size: 13 residues. V lost 0 bases and J 10 bases, leaving 10 bases between the germline ends. Germline lookup yields CDR1 SGHNT and CDR2 YENEEA.